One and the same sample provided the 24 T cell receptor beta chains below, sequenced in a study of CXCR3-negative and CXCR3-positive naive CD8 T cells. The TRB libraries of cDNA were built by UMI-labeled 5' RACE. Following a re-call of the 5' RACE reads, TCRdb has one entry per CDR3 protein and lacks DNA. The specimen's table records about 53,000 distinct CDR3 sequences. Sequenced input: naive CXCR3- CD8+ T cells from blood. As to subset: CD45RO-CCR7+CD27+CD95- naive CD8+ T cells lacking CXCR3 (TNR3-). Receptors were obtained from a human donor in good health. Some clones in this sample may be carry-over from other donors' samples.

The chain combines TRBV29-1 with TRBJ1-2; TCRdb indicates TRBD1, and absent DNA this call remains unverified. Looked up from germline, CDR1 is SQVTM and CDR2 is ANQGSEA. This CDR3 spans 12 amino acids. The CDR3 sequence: CSVRTENYGYTF.

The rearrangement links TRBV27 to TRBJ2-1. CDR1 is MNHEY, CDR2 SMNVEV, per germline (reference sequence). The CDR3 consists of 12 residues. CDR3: CASSLVANEQFF.

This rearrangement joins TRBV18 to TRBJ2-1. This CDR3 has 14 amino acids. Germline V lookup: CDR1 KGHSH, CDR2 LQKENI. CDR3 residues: CASSPPGTTNEQFF.

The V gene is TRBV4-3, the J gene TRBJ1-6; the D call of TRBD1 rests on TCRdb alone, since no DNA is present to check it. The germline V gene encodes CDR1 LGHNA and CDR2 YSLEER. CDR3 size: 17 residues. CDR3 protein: CASSGTTIGQGDSPLHF.

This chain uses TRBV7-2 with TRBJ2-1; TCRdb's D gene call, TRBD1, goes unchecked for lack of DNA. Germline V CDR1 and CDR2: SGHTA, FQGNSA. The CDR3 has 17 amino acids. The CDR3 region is CASSLTGFPSSYNEQFF.

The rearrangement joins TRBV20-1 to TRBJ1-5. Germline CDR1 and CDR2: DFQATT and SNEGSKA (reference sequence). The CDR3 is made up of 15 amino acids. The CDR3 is CSAREEGRSNQPQHF.

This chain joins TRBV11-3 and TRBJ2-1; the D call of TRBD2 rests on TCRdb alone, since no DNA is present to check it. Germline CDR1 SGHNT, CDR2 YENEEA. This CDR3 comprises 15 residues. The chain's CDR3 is CASSASGTSPNEQFF.

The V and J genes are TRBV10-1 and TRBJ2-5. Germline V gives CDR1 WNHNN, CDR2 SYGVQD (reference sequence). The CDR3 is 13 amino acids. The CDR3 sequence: CASSDGNRETQYF.

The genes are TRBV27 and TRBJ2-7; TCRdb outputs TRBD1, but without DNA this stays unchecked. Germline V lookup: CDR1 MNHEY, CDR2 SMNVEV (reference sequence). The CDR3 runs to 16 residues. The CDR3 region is CASRSDWGATPYEQYF.

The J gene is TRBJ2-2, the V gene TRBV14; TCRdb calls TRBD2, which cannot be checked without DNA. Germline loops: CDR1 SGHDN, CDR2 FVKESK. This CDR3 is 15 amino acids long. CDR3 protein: CASSQAGGPTGELFF.

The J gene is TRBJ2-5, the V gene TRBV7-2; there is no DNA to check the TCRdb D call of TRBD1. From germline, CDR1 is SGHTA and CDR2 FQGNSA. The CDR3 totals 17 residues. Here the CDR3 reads CASSSTFGQGGQETQYF.

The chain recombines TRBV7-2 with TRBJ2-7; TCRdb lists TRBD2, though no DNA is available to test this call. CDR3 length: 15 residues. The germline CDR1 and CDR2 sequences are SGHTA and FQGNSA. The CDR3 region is CASSLGLAGGREQYF.

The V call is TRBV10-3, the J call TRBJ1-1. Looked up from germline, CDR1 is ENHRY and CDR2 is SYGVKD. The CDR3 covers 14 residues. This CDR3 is CAISEDTPNTEAFF.

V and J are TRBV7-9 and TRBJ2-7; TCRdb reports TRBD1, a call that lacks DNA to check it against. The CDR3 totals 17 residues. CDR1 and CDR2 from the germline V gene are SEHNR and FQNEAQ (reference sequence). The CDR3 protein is CASSLRRGTRQGYEQYF.

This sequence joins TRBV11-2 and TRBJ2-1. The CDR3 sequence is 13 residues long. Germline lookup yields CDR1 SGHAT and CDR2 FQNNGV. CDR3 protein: CASSSTRYGEQFF. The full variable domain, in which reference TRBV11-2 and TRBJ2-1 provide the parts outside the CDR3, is EAGVAQSPRYKIIEKRQSVAFWCNPISGHATLYWYQQILGQGPKLLIQFQNNGVVDDSQLPKDRFSAERLKGVDSTLKIQPAKLEDSAVYLCASSSTRYGEQFFGPGTRLTVL.

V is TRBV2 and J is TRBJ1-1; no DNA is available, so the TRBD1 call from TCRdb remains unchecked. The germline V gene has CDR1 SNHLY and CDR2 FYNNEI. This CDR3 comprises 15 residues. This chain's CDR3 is CASSEGQGRGTEAFF.

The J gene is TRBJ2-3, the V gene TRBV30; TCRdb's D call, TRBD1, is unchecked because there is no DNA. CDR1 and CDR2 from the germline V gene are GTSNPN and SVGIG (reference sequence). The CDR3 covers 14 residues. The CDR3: CAWSQGAPTDTQYF.

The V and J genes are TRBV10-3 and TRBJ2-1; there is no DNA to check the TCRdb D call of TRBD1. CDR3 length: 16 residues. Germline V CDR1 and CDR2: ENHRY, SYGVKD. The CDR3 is CAISESMGAGLNEQLF.

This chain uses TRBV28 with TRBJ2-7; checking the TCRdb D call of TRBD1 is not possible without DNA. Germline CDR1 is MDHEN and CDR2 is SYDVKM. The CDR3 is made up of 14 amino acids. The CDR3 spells CASSFRGDTYEQYF.

CDR3 region: CASSPDLSSYNEQFF. V and J are TRBV12-3 or TRBV12-4 and TRBJ2-1; the TRBD2 assignment by TCRdb is unverifiable without DNA. CDR3 length equals 15 residues.

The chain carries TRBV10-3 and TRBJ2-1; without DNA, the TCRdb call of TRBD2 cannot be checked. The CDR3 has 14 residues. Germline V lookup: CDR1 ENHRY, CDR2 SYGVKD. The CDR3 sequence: CAISESGIGNEQFF.

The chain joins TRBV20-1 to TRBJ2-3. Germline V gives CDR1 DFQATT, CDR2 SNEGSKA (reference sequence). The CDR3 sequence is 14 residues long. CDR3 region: CSARIETGTDTQYF.

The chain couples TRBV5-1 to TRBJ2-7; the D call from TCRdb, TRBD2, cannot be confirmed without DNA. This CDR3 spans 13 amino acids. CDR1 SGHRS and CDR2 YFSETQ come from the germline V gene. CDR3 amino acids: CASSTSLMSEQYF.

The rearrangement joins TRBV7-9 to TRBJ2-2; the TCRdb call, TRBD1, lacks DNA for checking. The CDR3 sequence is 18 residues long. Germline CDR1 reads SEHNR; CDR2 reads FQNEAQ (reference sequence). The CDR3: CASSPSWGDPRKIGELFF.